A single sample gave rise to the 13 T cell receptor beta chains below, sequenced in a study of cytomegalovirus exposure and HLA in healthy donors (dated by TCRdb to 2017 to 2019). Receptor libraries were prepared by the immunoSEQ multiplex PCR assay. For the multiplex PCR, a mixture combining 60 forward primers for TCR Vbeta segments and 13 reverse primers for TCR Jbeta segments was used. TCRdb took over this immuneACCESS table, retaining in-frame rearrangements with V and J assigned. Such tables are incomplete; in checked studies, under half of the missing clones stem from an unresolved V gene, and the remainder is unexplained. Counted in this sample were approximately 100,000 clones; about four fifths of them appeared once. In total, the top ten clones hold around 4.5% of the sample. The sequenced sample consisted of PBMCs. The source is a middle-aged woman in good health and CMV-seronegative.

V usage is TRBV27 and J usage is TRBJ1-2; 10 bases are a match to TRBD1. CDR1 and CDR2 (germline): MNHEY, SMNVEV (reference sequence). The CDR3 is 17 residues long. With 5 bases clipped from V and 2 bases from J, the junction kept 11 bases outside the gene matches. This CDR3 reads CASSRRQPGQGNYGYTF. CDR3 bases: TGTGCCAGCAGTCGAAGGCAACCGGGACAGGGGAACTATGGCTACACCTTC.

V usage is TRBV29-1 and J usage is TRBJ2-7; D gene uncertain. Trimming removed 8 bases from V and 5 bases from J, with 19 bases in between. Germline CDR1 is SQVTM and CDR2 is ANQGSEA. The CDR3 has 13 residues. The DNA for the CDR3 is TGCAGCACCGTCTTGTGGGCAAACAACGAGCAGTACTTC. Translated: CSTVLWANNEQYF.

The V call is TRBV2, the J call TRBJ2-5, with TRBD1 as a possible D gene (5 bases). There are 13 residues in the CDR3. Per germline, CDR1 SNHLY and CDR2 FYNNEI. Between the trimmed V and J ends, which lost 4 bases and 4 bases, there was a span of 10 bases. In DNA form, the CDR3 reads TGTGCCAGCAGTGGACAGCCCGGAGAGACCCAGTACTTC. Translation: CASSGQPGETQYF.

This rearrangement joins TRBV18 to TRBJ1-6; tentative D call: TRBD1 (6 bases). The CDR3 runs to 13 residues. V gave up 3 bases and J gave up 7 bases, with 7 bases separating them. The germline V gene encodes CDR1 KGHSH and CDR2 LQKENI. CDR3 coding DNA: TGTGCCAGCTCACCGGACAGAAATTCACCCCTCCACTTT. It translates to CASSPDRNSPLHF. The full variable domain, its missing parts supplied by reference TRBV18 and TRBJ1-6, is NAGVMQNPRHLVRRRGQEARLRCSPMKGHSHVYWYRQLPEEGLKFMVYLQKENIIDESGMPKERFSAEFPKEGPSILRIQQVVRGDSAAYFCASSPDRNSPLHFGNGTRLTVT.

The chain is built from TRBV6-5 and TRBJ2-5; TRBD2 matches 7 bases. CDR1 and CDR2 (germline): MNHEY, SVGAGI. The CDR3 runs 15 residues. V gave up 6 bases and J gave up 2 bases; unmatched junction bases: 9. The CDR3 is CASSRTRGRQETQYF. The CDR3, as DNA: TGTGCCAGCAGCCGGACTAGAGGTCGGCAAGAGACCCAGTACTTC.

This sequence joins TRBV7-9 and TRBJ2-7, with D possibly being TRBD2 (6 bases). The CDR3 spans 13 residues. The V and J ends lost 6 bases and 5 bases respectively, with 14 bases between them. Germline loops: CDR1 SEHNR, CDR2 FQNEAQ (reference sequence). The CDR3 protein is CASSPPSGDEQYF. For the CDR3, the DNA is TGTGCCAGCAGTCCACCTTCGGGGGACGAGCAGTACTTC.

V and J are TRBV5-4 and TRBJ2-5, with D maybe TRBD2 (7 bases). This CDR3 spans 17 amino acids. Germline CDR1 reads SGHNT; CDR2 reads YYREEE (reference sequence). The germline V and J ends were trimmed by 5 bases and 2 bases, with 22 bases remaining between them. CDR3 protein: CASSSNPRGRGQETQYF. CDR3 sequence (DNA): TGTGCCAGCAGTTCCAACCCGCGGGGGCGTGGGCAAGAGACCCAGTACTTC. The full variable domain, completed using reference TRBV5-4 and TRBJ2-5, is ETGVTQSPTHLIKTRGQQVTLRCSSQSGHNTVSWYQQALGQGPQFIFQYYREEENGRGNFPPRFSGLQFPNYSSELNVNALELDDSALYLCASSSNPRGRGQETQYFGPGTRLLVL.

The V and J genes are TRBV2 and TRBJ2-7, with a tentative D call TRBD1 (5 bases). This CDR3 spans 15 amino acids. In germline, CDR1 is SNHLY, CDR2 FYNNEI. Between the trimmed V and J ends, which lost 2 bases and 0 bases, there was a span of 11 bases. The CDR3 reads CASSERTQSSYEQYF. In DNA form, the CDR3 reads TGTGCCAGCAGTGAAAGGACACAGAGCTCCTACGAGCAGTACTTC.

This clone was counted between two and nine times. This chain connects TRBV2 to TRBJ1-4; D gene unclear. Deletions cut 6 bases from V and 2 bases from J, with 13 bases between. The CDR3 contains 15 residues. From germline, CDR1 is SNHLY and CDR2 FYNNEI. CDR3 in amino acids: CASSPVGFTNEKLFF. The CDR3 nucleotides read TGTGCCAGCAGCCCCGTGGGCTTTACTAATGAAAAACTGTTTTTT.

This clone was seen only once. CDR3 sequence: CASSRGWGTEAFF. The CDR3 DNA sequence: TGTGCCAGCAGCAGGGGTTGGGGCACTGAAGCTTTCTTT. V gene TRBV6-5 combines with J gene TRBJ1-1; D is possibly TRBD1 (6 bases). The V end lost 6 bases, the J end lost 4 bases, and 12 bases lay between the germline ends. Germline CDR1 reads MNHEY; CDR2 reads SVGAGI. The CDR3 is 13 amino acids.

V is TRBV29-1 and J is TRBJ1-5; possible D gene TRBD1, 5 bases. The germline CDR1 and CDR2 sequences are SQVTM and ANQGSEA. The CDR3 is 14 residues long. V lost 6 bases and J 2 bases, leaving 14 bases between the germline ends. DNA for the CDR3: TGCAGCGTACAATCAGGGACTGGCAATCAGCCCCAGCATTTT. Translation gives CSVQSGTGNQPQHF.

This clone was seen only a few times. The chain links TRBV7-6 to TRBJ1-5, with D maybe TRBD1 (5 bases). Germline loops: CDR1 SGHVS, CDR2 FNYEAQ. The CDR3 consists of 16 residues. The V end was cut by 5 bases, the J end by 3 bases, with 17 bases between. CDR3 protein: CASSPGLGVYNQPQHF. In DNA form, the CDR3 reads TGTGCCAGCAGCCCTGGGCTAGGGGTCTACAATCAGCCCCAGCATTTT.

The V gene is TRBV27, the J gene TRBJ1-1; D not resolved. CDR1 and CDR2 (germline): MNHEY, SMNVEV (reference sequence). This CDR3 spans 14 amino acids. V lost 3 bases to trimming and J lost 1 base, with 9 bases between them. CDR3 residues: CASSLAQPNTEAFF. The CDR3 nucleotides read TGTGCCAGCAGTTTGGCACAGCCGAACACTGAAGCTTTCTTT.